This T cell receptor beta chain was identified in a study of T cells in Graves' hyperthyroidism and ophthalmopathy. For the study at large: Any treatment followed the collection of peripheral blood at initial diagnosis. Findings of the study overall: Blood also held most thyroid clonotypes expanded beyond 0.001.

In making diagnoses, clinical symptoms, serum thyroxine and TRAb, thyroid ultrasound and orbital computed tomography were all used. PBMCs came from around 10 ml fresh peripheral blood. From RNA transcripts, TCR beta CDR3 regions were amplified. An initial round of RT-PCR targeting the TCR CDR3 relied on the HTBI primer set. From the multiplex PCR reads, TCRdb called clonotypes with MiXCR, one entry per CDR3 protein. The repertoire holds roughly 290,000 distinct CDR3 sequences, with roughly 13% as singletons. Germline V gene lookup returns CDR1 SGDLS and CDR2 YYNGEE. Trimming shortened V by 0 bases and J by 8 bases, and 5 bases separated the two germline ends. CDR3 length: 11 residues. In regard to this clonotype: Its antigen is not known.

The chain carries TRBV9 and TRBJ1-2; D not certain. This sequence originates from a woman aged 40 to 50 with Graves' hyperthyroidism. The sequenced sample was blood. The CDR3, as DNA: TGTGCCAGCAGCGTAGAGGAGGGCTACACCTTC. Protein product: CASSVEEGYTF.